Reported below is one T cell receptor beta chain. The antigen is undetermined. Sequencing was performed with immunoSEQ multiplex PCR; in TCRdb, only in-frame clones are kept and a portion is missing. Of more than 60,000 clones listed, more than 85% are singletons. The data stem from a study of T cell responses to AZD1222 COVID-19 vaccine. General observations from the study: Repertoire sampling was restricted to post-peak T cell response timepoints. Only six or seven AZD1222 recipients tested seropositive at baseline.

CDR1 is SGHTA and CDR2 is FQGNSA in the germline V gene. V lost 5 bases and J lost 0; bases outside the gene matches: 7. The CDR3 consists of 17 residues. J is TRBJ1-4 and V is TRBV7-2; TRBD1 matches 9 bases. The TCR sequence derives from an adult in good health. The input for sequencing was peripheral blood, taken on day 0 of AZD1222 vaccination. The CDR3 coding sequence is TGTGCCAGCAGCACCGGGACAGGGTATTCAACTAATGAAAAACTGTTTTTT. It specifies CASSTGTGYSTNEKLFF.